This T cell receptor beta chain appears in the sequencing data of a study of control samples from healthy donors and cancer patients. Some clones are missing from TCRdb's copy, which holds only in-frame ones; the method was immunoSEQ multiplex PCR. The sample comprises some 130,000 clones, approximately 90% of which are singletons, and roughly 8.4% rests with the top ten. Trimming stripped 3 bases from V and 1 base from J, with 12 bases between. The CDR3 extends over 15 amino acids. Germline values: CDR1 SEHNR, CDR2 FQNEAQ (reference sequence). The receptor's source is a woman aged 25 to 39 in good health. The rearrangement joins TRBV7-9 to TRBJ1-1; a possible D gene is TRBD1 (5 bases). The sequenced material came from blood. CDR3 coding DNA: TGTGCCAGCAGCTTGGTAGGGGCGAAGAACACTGAAGCTTTCTTT. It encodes CASSLVGAKNTEAFF.